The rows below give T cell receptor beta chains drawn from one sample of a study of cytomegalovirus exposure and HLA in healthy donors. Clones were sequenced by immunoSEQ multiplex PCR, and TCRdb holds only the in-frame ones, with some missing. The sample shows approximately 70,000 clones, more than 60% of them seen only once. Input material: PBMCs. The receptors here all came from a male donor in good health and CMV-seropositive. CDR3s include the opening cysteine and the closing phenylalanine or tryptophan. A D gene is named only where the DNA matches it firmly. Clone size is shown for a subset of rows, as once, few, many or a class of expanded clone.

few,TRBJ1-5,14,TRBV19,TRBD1,CASYGQGSNQPQHF,TGTGCCAGTTACGGACAGGGAAGCAATCAGCCCCAGCATTTT
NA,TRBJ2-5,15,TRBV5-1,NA,CASSLPWGQEETQYF,TGCGCCAGCAGCTTGCCCTGGGGCCAGGAAGAGACCCAGTACTTC
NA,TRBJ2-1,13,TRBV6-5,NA,CASSYRLRGEQFF,TGTGCCAGCAGTTACAGGTTAAGGGGTGAGCAGTTCTTC
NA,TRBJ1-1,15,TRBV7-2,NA,CASSSQGFGNTEAFF,TGTGCCAGCAGCTCTCAGGGTTTTGGAAACACTGAAGCTTTCTTT
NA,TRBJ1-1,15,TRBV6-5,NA,CASSPSLAEWTEAFF,TGTGCCAGCAGTCCTTCGTTAGCGGAGTGGACTGAAGCTTTCTTT
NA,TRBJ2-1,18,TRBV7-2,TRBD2,CASSLAASGSGGRVEQFF,TGTGCCAGCAGCTTAGCAGCCTCAGGTAGCGGGGGGCGAGTGGAGCAGTTCTTC
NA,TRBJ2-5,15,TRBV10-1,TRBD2,CASSAGLAGEETQYF,TGCGCCAGCAGCGCAGGACTAGCGGGAGAAGAGACCCAGTACTTC
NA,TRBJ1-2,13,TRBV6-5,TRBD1,CASTGDGVEGYTF,TGTGCCAGTACAGGGGACGGCGTGGAGGGCTACACCTTC
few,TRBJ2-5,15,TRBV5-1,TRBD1,CASRLTGQGRETQYF,TGCGCCAGCAGGCTCACCGGACAGGGGAGAGAGACCCAGTACTTC
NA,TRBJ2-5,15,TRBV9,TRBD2,CASSVTGTRGETQYF,TGTGCCAGCAGCGTAACTGGGACTAGGGGTGAGACCCAGTACTTC
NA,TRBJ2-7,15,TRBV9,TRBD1,CASSVGQGVIDEQYF,TGTGCCAGCAGCGTGGGACAGGGGGTTATAGACGAGCAGTACTTC
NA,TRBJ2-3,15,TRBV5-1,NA,CASSLGPGGPDTQYF,TGCGCCAGCAGCTTGGGACCCGGGGGACCAGATACGCAGTATTTT
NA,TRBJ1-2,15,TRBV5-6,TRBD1,CASSFWDRGRNGYTF,TGTGCCAGCAGCTTCTGGGACAGGGGGCGGAATGGCTACACCTTC
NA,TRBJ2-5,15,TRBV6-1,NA,CASSDIQGSHETQYF,TGTGCCAGCAGTGACATCCAGGGGAGTCATGAGACCCAGTACTTC
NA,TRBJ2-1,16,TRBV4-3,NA,CASSQEHLVDYNEQFF,TGCGCCAGCAGCCAAGAACACCTCGTCGACTACAATGAGCAGTTCTTC
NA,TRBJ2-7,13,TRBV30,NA,CAWSVNFSYEQYF,TGTGCCTGGAGTGTAAACTTTTCCTACGAGCAGTACTTC
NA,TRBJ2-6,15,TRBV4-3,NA,CASSQGAAGANVLTF,TGCGCCAGCAGCCAGGGGGCAGCTGGGGCCAACGTCCTGACTTTC
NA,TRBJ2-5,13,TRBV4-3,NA,CASSQSLPETQYF,TGCGCCAGCAGCCAAAGCCTACCAGAGACCCAGTACTTC
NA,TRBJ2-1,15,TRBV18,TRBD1,CASSPSGGSYNEQFF,TGTGCCAGCTCACCTTCAGGGGGCTCCTACAATGAGCAGTTCTTC
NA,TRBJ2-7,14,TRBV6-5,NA,CASRTEQGPYEQYF,TGTGCCAGCAGGACCGAACAGGGACCCTACGAGCAGTACTTC
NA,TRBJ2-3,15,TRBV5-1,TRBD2,CASSLGTSGKITQYF,TGCGCCAGCAGCTTGGGTACTAGCGGGAAAATTACGCAGTATTTT
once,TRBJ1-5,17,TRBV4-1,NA,CASSQRIRGGLRQPQHF,TGCGCCAGCAGCCAACGCATTCGAGGAGGGTTGAGGCAGCCCCAGCATTTT
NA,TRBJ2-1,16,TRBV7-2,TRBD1,CASSLGGGQGAYEQFF,TGTGCCAGCAGCTTAGGGGGGGGACAGGGGGCCTATGAGCAGTTCTTC
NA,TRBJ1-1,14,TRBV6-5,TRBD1,CASSLTGVVGGAFF,TGTGCCAGCAGTTTAACAGGGGTGGTAGGGGGAGCTTTCTTT
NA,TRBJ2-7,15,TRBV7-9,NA,CASSLARGGALEQYF,TGTGCCAGCAGCTTAGCTCGTGGAGGGGCCCTCGAGCAGTACTTC
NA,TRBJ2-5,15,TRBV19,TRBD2,CASSGGGGASVTQYF,TGTGCCAGTAGTGGGGGCGGGGGGGCCTCCGTGACCCAGTACTTC
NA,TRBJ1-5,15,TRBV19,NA,CASSAFRDTNQPQHF,TGTGCCAGTAGTGCATTCCGGGACACTAATCAGCCCCAGCATTTT
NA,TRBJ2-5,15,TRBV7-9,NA,CASSLAFNRGETQYF,TGTGCCAGCAGCTTAGCTTTTAACCGAGGGGAGACCCAGTACTTC
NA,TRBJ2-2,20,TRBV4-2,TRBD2,CASSQDLASGRVGDTGELFF,TGTGCCAGCAGCCAAGATCTCGCTAGCGGGAGGGTGGGGGACACCGGGGAGCTGTTTTTT
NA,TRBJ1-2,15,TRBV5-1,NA,CASSIQNRDIDGYTF,TGCGCCAGCAGCATACAGAACCGGGACATAGATGGCTACACCTTC
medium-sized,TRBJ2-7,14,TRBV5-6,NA,CASSRQVLTYEQYF,TGTGCCAGCAGCCGACAGGTACTGACCTACGAGCAGTACTTC
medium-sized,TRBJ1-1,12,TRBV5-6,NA,CASSLRGTEAFF,TGTGCCAGCAGCCTACGAGGCACTGAAGCTTTCTTT
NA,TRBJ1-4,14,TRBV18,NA,CASSLFNRDEKLFF,TGTGCCAGCTCACTCTTTAACAGGGATGAAAAACTGTTTTTT
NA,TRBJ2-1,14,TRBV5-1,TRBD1,CASSLGDRMNEQFF,TGCGCCAGCAGCTTGGGGGACAGAATGAATGAGCAGTTCTTC
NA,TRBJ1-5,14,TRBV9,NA,CASSLGGGNQPQHF,TGTGCCAGCAGCCTAGGGGGGGGCAATCAGCCCCAGCATTTT
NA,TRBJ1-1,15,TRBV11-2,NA,CASSPQNGVTTEAFF,TGTGCCAGCAGCCCACAAAACGGGGTAACCACTGAAGCTTTCTTT
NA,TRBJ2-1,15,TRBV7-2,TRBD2,CASSFRRETYNEQFF,TGTGCCAGCAGCTTCCGGCGGGAGACCTACAATGAGCAGTTCTTC
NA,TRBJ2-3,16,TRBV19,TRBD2,CASSKLAGGPTDTQYF,TGTGCCAGTAGTAAACTAGCGGGGGGCCCCACAGATACGCAGTATTTT
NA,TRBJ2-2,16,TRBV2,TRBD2,CASRERGAGWTGELFF,TGTGCCAGCAGGGAGCGGGGGGCCGGGTGGACCGGGGAGCTGTTTTTT
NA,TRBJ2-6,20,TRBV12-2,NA,CASRLREPGQGAGGANVLTF,TGTGCAAGTCGCTTAAGGGAACCGGGACAGGGGGCCGGCGGGGCCAACGTCCTGACTTTC
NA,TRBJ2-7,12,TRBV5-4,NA,CASSVSGNEQYF,TGTGCCAGCAGCGTATCAGGGAACGAGCAGTACTTC
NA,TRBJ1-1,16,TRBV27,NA,CASSLGGGGLGTEAFF,TGTGCCAGCAGTTTAGGGGGCGGGGGGCTGGGCACTGAAGCTTTCTTT
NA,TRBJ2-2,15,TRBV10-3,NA,CAISEGPGYTGELFF,TGTGCCATCAGTGAAGGTCCGGGGTACACCGGGGAGCTGTTTTTT